This T cell receptor beta chain was profiled in a study of blood T cell repertoires in COVID-19. Original methodology: Reference gene primer amplification gave nucleated cell count estimates. The protocol was immunoSEQ multiplex PCR, while the TCRdb copy is restricted to in-frame clones and leaves out a portion. Clonal size and the V and J genes are those of that table, whereas D and trimming came from the DNA. The data show tens of thousands of clones, with 82% seen just once and under 20% held by the top ten. This CDR3 spans 15 amino acids. V lost 8 bases and J lost 4; bases outside the gene matches: 11. Germline loops: CDR1 MNHEY, CDR2 SVGAGI.

The TCR comes from a human donor in a cohort sampled during active COVID-19. The sample consisted of peripheral blood. This chain joins TRBV6-5 and TRBJ1-2; 9 bases line up with TRBD1. In DNA form, the CDR3 reads TGTGCCAGCTGTCGCCGGGACAGGGATCGCTATGGCTACACCTTC. This encodes CASCRRDRDRYGYTF.